This TCR beta chain was profiled in a study of cytotoxic CD8 clonotypes in ibrutinib-treated CLL. There are a few counts of this clone. Its matching antigen is unknown. Depth targeted 1 in 200,000 to 1 in 1 million T cells, averaging 10x coverage per clonotype. Clones were read by immunoSEQ multiplex PCR, and TCRdb kept only the in-frame ones, dropping some. This table holds around 41,000 clones, under 80% found once. Findings of the study overall: With treatment, public clonotypes, which were uncommon, either contracted or remained stable. Baseline levels were approached again at progression, after clonality had risen at ibrutinib response.

The CDR3 sequence is 15 residues long. Trimming shortened V by 3 bases and J by 0 bases, and 10 bases separated the two germline ends. Looked up from germline, CDR1 is SGHNT and CDR2 is YYREEE (reference sequence). The sequences come from PBMCs, collected at disease progression, from a patient treated with ibrutinib. This chain uses TRBV5-4 with TRBJ1-3; D call uncertain. This clonotype was obtained from a human donor with chronic lymphocytic leukemia. CDR3 nucleotide sequence: TGTGCCAGCAGCTACGGAGGAAGCTCTGGAAACACCATATATTTT. This gives the protein CASSYGGSSGNTIYF. Combining the CDR3 with reference TRBV5-4 and TRBJ1-3 gives the whole variable domain ETGVTQSPTHLIKTRGQQVTLRCSSQSGHNTVSWYQQALGQGPQFIFQYYREEENGRGNFPPRFSGLQFPNYSSELNVNALELDDSALYLCASSYGGSSGNTIYFGEGSWLTVV.